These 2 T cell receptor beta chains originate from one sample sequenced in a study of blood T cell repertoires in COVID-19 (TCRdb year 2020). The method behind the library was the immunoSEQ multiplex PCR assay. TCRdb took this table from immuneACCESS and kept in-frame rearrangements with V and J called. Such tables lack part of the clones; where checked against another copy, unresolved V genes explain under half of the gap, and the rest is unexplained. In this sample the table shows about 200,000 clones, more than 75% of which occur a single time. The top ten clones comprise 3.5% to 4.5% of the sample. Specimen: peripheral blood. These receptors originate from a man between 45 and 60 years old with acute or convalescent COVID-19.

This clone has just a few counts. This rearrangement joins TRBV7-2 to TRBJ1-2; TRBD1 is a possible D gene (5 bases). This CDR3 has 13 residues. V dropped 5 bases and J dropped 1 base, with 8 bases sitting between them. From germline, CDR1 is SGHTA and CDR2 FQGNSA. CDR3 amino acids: CASSPQDNYGYTF. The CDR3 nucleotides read TGTGCCAGCAGCCCACAGGATAACTATGGCTACACCTTC.

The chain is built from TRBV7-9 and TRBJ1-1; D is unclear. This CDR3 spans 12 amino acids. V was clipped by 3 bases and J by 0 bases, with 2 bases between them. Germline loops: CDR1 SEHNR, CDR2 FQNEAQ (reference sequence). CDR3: CASSFMNTEAFF. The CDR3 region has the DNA TGTGCCAGCAGCTTTATGAACACTGAAGCTTTCTTT.